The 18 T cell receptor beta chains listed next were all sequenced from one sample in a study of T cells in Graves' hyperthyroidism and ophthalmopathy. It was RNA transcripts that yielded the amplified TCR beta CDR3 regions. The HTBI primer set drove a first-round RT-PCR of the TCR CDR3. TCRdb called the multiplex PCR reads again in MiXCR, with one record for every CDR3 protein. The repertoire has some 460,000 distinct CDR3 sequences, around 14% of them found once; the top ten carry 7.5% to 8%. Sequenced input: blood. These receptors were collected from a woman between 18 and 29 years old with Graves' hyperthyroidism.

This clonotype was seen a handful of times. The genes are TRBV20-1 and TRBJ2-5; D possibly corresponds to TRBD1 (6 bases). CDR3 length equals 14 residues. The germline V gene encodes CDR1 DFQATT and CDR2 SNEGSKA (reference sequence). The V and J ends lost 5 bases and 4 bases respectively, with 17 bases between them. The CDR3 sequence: CSAPSTGSPETQYF. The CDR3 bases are TGCAGTGCTCCTTCCACAGGGTCCCCAGAGACCCAGTACTTC.

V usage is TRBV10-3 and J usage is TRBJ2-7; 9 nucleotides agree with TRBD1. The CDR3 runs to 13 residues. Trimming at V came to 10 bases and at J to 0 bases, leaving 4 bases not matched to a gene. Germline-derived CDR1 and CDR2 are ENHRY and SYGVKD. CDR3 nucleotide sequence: TGTGCCACGCGGACAGGGGACTCCTACGAGCAGTACTTC. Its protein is CATRTGDSYEQYF.

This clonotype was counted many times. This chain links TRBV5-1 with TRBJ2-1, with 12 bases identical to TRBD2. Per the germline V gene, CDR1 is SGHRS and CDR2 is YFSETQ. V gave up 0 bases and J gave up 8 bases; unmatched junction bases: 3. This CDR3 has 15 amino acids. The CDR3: CASSLGLAGVHEQFF. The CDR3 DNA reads TGCGCCAGCAGCTTGGGACTAGCGGGAGTCCATGAGCAGTTCTTC.

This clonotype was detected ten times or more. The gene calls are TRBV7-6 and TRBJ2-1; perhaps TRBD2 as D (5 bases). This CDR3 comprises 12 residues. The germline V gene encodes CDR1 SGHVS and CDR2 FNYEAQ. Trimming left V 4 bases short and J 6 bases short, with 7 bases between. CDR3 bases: TGTGCCAGCAGCTCTAGCCCCAATGAGCAGTTCTTC. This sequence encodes CASSSSPNEQFF.

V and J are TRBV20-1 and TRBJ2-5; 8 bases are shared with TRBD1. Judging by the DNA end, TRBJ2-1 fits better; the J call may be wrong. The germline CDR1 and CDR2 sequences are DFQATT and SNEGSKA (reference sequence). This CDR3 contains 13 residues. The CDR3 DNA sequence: TGCAGTGCTCTCGACAGGGGCGGGGAGACCCAGTTCTTC. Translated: CSALDRGGETQFF.

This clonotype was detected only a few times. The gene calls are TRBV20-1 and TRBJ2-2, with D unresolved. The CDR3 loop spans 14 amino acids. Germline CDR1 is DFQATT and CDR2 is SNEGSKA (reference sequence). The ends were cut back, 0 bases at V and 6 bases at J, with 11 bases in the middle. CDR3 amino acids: CSARDLENAGELFF. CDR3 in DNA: TGCAGTGCTAGAGATCTGGAAAACGCCGGGGAGCTGTTTTTT.

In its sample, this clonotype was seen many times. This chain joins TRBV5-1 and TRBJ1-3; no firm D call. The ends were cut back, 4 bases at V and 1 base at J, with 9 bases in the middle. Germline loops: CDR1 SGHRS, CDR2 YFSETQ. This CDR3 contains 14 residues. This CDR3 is CASSPEGSGNTIYF. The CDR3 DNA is TGCGCCAGCAGCCCGGAGGGATCTGGAAACACCATATATTTT.

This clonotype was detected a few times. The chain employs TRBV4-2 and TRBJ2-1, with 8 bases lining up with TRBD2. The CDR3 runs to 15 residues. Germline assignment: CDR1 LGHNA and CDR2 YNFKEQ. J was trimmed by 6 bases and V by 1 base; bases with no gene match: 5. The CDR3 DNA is TGTGCCAGCAGCCAAGGCCCGGGGACTAGCAATGAGCAGTTCTTC. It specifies CASSQGPGTSNEQFF.

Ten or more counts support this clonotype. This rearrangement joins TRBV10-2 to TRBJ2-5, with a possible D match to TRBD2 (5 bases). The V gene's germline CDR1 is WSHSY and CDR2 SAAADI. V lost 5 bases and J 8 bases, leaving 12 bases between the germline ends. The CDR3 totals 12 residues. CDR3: CASSLGGLTQYF. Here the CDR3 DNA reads TGCGCCAGCAGTCTCGGAGGCCTTACCCAGTACTTC.

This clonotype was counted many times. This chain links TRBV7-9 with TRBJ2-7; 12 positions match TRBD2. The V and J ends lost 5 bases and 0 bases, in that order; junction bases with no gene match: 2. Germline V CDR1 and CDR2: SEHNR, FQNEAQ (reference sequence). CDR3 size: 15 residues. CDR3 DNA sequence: TGTGCCAGCAGCCCTAGCGGGAGGGCCTCCTACGAGCAGTACTTC. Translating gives CASSPSGRASYEQYF.

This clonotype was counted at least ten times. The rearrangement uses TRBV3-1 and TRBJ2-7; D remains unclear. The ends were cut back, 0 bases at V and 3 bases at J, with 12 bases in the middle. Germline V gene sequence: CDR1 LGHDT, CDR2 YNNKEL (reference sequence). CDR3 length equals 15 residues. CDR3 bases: TGTGCCAGCAGCCAAGAAGGCGGCAGATTCTACGAGCAGTACTTC. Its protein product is CASSQEGGRFYEQYF.

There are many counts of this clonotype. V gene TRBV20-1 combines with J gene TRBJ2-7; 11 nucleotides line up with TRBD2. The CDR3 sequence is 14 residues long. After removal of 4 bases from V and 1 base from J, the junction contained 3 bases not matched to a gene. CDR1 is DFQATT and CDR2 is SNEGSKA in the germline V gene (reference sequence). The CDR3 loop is CSATGLAGSYEQYF. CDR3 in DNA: TGCAGTGCTACCGGACTAGCGGGTTCCTACGAGCAGTACTTC.

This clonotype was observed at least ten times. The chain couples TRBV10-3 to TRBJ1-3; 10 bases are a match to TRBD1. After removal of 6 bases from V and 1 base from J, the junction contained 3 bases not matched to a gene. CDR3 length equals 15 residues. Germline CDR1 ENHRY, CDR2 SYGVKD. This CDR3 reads CAISAGQGSGNTIYF. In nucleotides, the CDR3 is TGTGCCATCAGCGCGGGACAGGGGTCTGGAAACACCATATATTTT.

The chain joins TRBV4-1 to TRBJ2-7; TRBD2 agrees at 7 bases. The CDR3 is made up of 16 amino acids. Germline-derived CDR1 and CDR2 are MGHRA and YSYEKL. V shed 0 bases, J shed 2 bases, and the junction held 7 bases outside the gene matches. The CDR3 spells CASSQDPGGSPYEQYF. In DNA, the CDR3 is TGCGCCAGCAGCCAAGATCCCGGGGGGAGCCCCTACGAGCAGTACTTC.

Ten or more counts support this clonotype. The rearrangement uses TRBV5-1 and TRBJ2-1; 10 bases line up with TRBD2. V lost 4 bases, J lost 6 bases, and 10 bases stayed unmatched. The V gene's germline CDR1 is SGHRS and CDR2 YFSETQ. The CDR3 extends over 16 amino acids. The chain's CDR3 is CASSTRSGGVSNEQFF. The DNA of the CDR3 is TGCGCCAGCAGCACAAGAAGCGGGGGGGTCTCCAATGAGCAGTTCTTC.

This CDR3 reads CASSQGQMNTEAFF. CDR3 nucleotides: TGTGCCAGCAGCCAGGGACAGATGAACACTGAAGCTTTCTTT. This rearrangement joins TRBV6-2 or TRBV6-3 to TRBJ1-1; 7 bases are a match to TRBD1. V was clipped by 6 bases and J by 0 bases; unmatched bases: 4. This CDR3 comprises 14 residues. Germline loops: CDR1 MNHEY, CDR2 SVGEGT.

CDR3 sequence reads: CASSPQGQEDRGYTF. Written as DNA, the CDR3 is TGTGCCAGCAGTCCGCAGGGACAGGAGGACAGGGGCTACACCTTC. V gene TRBV12-3 or TRBV12-4 combines with J gene TRBJ1-2; 8 nucleotides agree with TRBD1. Germline trimming cut 5 bases from V and 8 bases from J; bases unmatched to any gene: 13. The CDR3 covers 15 residues.

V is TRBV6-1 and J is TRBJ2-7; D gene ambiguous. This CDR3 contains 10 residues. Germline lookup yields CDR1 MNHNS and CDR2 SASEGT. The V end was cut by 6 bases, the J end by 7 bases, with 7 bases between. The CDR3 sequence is CASRKGEQYF. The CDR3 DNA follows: TGTGCCAGCAGGAAAGGGGAGCAGTACTTC.